Listed here are 23 T cell receptor beta chains from one sample, sequenced in a study of shared clonotypes between healthy human individuals. The data were produced by immunoSEQ multiplex PCR, yet TCRdb's version contains in-frame clones alone and is incomplete. The sample includes some 2,500,000 clones, roughly 93% of them seen just once. The sequenced sample consisted of naive CD4+ T cells from PBMCs. The subset is: CD45RA+ positively selected. Every receptor here comes from a man aged 18 to 30 in good health. Some clones in this sample may be carry-over from other donors' samples.

The table lists this clone with a count of one. This chain links TRBV6-5 with TRBJ1-5, with D possibly TRBD1 on 6 matching bases. Germline V gives CDR1 MNHEY, CDR2 SVGAGI. The CDR3 has 14 residues. Trimming removed 0 bases at V and 7 bases at J, with 10 bases between. CDR3 DNA: TGTGCCAGCAGTTACTCGTCAGACAGGCAGCCCCAGCATTTT. Residues: CASSYSSDRQPQHF.

The CDR3 nucleotides are TGTGCCATCAGTGACCGGACAGGGGGTGGTCAGCCCCAGCATTTT. As protein: CAISDRTGGGQPQHF. This rearrangement joins TRBV10-3 to TRBJ1-5; TRBD1 matches 10 bases. This CDR3 contains 15 residues. With V trimmed by 3 bases and J by 6 bases, 5 bases remained unmatched. The germline V gene has CDR1 ENHRY and CDR2 SYGVKD.

The J gene is TRBJ2-7, the V gene TRBV30; the match to TRBD2 covers 9 bases. V was pared by 1 base and J by 7 bases, with 17 bases of the junction left unmatched. The CDR3 has 17 residues. Germline loops: CDR1 GTSNPN, CDR2 SVGIG (reference sequence). CDR3 loop: CAWSGGVRREGRYEQYF. The DNA for the CDR3 is TGTGCCTGGAGTGGGGGGGTACGGCGGGAGGGCAGATATGAGCAGTACTTC. The full variable domain, completed using reference TRBV30 and TRBJ2-7, is SQTIHQWPATLVQPVGSPLSLECTVEGTSNPNLYWYRQAAGRGLQLLFYSVGIGQISSEVPQNLSASRPQDRQFILSSKKLLLSDSGFYLCAWSGGVRREGRYEQYFGPGTRLTVT.

This chain joins TRBV27 and TRBJ1-1; D not certain. The germline V gene encodes CDR1 MNHEY and CDR2 SMNVEV (reference sequence). Trimming stripped 10 bases from V and 11 bases from J, with 11 bases between. The CDR3 contains 9 residues. The CDR3 sequence is CATAPWAFF. In nucleotides, the CDR3 is TGTGCCACGGCCCCTTGGGCTTTCTTT.

The genes are TRBV7-2 and TRBJ2-1, with 10 bases identical to TRBD2. Trimming at V came to 5 bases and at J to 12 bases, leaving 4 bases not matched to a gene. The germline CDR1 and CDR2 sequences are SGHTA and FQGNSA. The CDR3 sequence is 12 residues long. The CDR3 spells CASSNQRGGQFF. The CDR3 nucleotides are TGTGCCAGCAGCAATCAGCGGGGGGGGCAGTTCTTC.

The chain employs TRBV5-1 and TRBJ1-5; possibly TRBD1 for D (5 bases). The V gene lost 1 base and the J gene lost 4 bases, with 12 bases spanning the gap. CDR3 length: 15 residues. The germline gives CDR1 SGHRS, CDR2 YFSETQ. This CDR3 reads CASSLRPTENQPQHF. CDR3 coding DNA: TGCGCCAGCAGCTTGCGTCCGACAGAAAATCAGCCCCAGCATTTT.

V usage is TRBV19 and J usage is TRBJ1-5, with TRBD1 identical over 7 bases. Germline loops: CDR1 LNHDA, CDR2 SQIVND (reference sequence). This CDR3 has 20 amino acids. Trimming at V came to 5 bases and at J to 7 bases, leaving 26 bases not matched to a gene. The CDR3 DNA reads as TGTGCCAGTAGTTATAGGGAACCGGGACAGTTGATAAAAAAAGGCCAGCCCCAGCATTTT. The encoded protein is CASSYREPGQLIKKGQPQHF. The full variable domain, completed using reference TRBV19 and TRBJ1-5, is DGGITQSPKYLFRKEGQNVTLSCEQNLNHDAMYWYRQDPGQGLRLIYYSQIVNDFQKGDIAEGYSVSREKKESFPLTVTSAQKNPTAFYLCASSYREPGQLIKKGQPQHFGDGTRLSIL.

This chain joins TRBV10-3 and TRBJ2-2; TRBD2 matches at 10 bases. Trimming removed 0 bases from V and 5 bases from J; junction bases left unmatched: 12. CDR1 is ENHRY and CDR2 is SYGVKD in the germline V gene. The CDR3 length is 19 residues. The CDR3 sequence is CAISESSSGSSARTGELFF. CDR3 nucleotide sequence: TGTGCCATCAGTGAGTCATCTAGCGGGAGTTCTGCAAGAACCGGGGAGCTGTTTTTT.

This CDR3 reads CASSFGRRGYTF. In nucleotides, the CDR3 is TGTGCCAGCAGTTTTGGGCGGCGCGGCTACACCTTC. The V and J genes are TRBV28 and TRBJ1-2; D uncertain. Germline V gene data show CDR1 as MDHEN and CDR2 as SYDVKM. Trimming pared 3 bases from V and 8 bases from J, leaving 10 bases between. The CDR3 is 12 residues long.

V and J are TRBV5-1 and TRBJ1-2; tentative D call: TRBD1 (5 bases). CDR1 is SGHRS, CDR2 YFSETQ, per germline. The CDR3 covers 15 residues. The V and J ends lost 0 bases and 0 bases respectively, with 9 bases between them. The CDR3 DNA reads as TGCGCCAGCAGCTTGGTAGGGGAAGCTAACTATGGCTACACCTTC. Residues: CASSLVGEANYGYTF. The full variable domain, its missing parts supplied by reference TRBV5-1 and TRBJ1-2, is KAGVTQTPRYLIKTRGQQVTLSCSPISGHRSVSWYQQTPGQGLQFLFEYFSETQRNKGNFPGRFSGRQFSNSRSEMNVSTLELGDSALYLCASSLVGEANYGYTFGSGTRLTVV.

The chain employs TRBV11-2 and TRBJ1-2, with D possibly matching TRBD1 (5 bases). CDR1 is SGHAT, CDR2 FQNNGV, per germline. The CDR3 is 14 amino acids. V was pared by 4 bases and J by 3 bases, with 12 bases between. CDR3 in DNA: TGTGCCAGCAGCTCCCCAAGGGGAGACTATGGCTACACCTTC. As protein: CASSSPRGDYGYTF. Full variable domain (rest looked up from reference TRBV11-2 and TRBJ1-2): EAGVAQSPRYKIIEKRQSVAFWCNPISGHATLYWYQQILGQGPKLLIQFQNNGVVDDSQLPKDRFSAERLKGVDSTLKIQPAKLEDSAVYLCASSSPRGDYGYTFGSGTRLTVV.

Concerning this clone: Other DNA sequences in the sample encode the same CDR3. The genes are TRBV9 and TRBJ2-1; D might be TRBD2 (5 bases). Per germline, CDR1 SGDLS and CDR2 YYNGEE. This CDR3 region has 14 residues. The V and J ends lost 2 bases and 0 bases respectively, with 6 bases between them. As DNA, the CDR3 is TGTGCCAGCAGCGTGGCGGGCTCCTACAATGAGCAGTTCTTC. Its protein is CASSVAGSYNEQFF.

The chain couples TRBV2 to TRBJ2-5; TRBD2 matches 11 bases. The V gene's germline CDR1 is SNHLY and CDR2 FYNNEI. Unmatched junction bases numbered 7, after V lost 11 bases and J lost 5 bases. CDR3 size: 13 residues. The CDR3 protein is CARSSGRPETQYF. The CDR3 bases are TGTGCCCGCTCTAGCGGGAGGCCCGAGACCCAGTACTTC.

J is TRBJ2-2 and V is TRBV5-1; 7 nucleotides line up with TRBD2. This CDR3 has 15 amino acids. V gave up 5 bases and J gave up 6 bases; unmatched junction bases: 10. Per germline, CDR1 SGHRS and CDR2 YFSETQ. CDR3: CASSWSSGISGELFF. The CDR3 region has the DNA TGCGCCAGCAGTTGGTCTAGCGGCATATCCGGGGAGCTGTTTTTT.

The table lists this clone with a count of one. The V and J genes are TRBV5-4 and TRBJ2-6; perhaps TRBD1 as D (6 bases). The CDR3 runs to 19 residues. V was shortened by 4 bases and J by 0 bases, with 20 bases between the two germline ends. The V gene's germline CDR1 is SGHNT and CDR2 YYREEE (reference sequence). CDR3 residues: CASSPGAGDIFSGANVLTF. CDR3 coding DNA: TGTGCCAGCAGCCCCGGGGCAGGGGACATTTTCTCTGGGGCCAACGTCCTGACTTTC.

The chain recombines TRBV4-3 with TRBJ2-7; unclear D gene. Trimming stripped 1 base from V and 0 bases from J, with 13 bases between. The CDR3 spans 16 residues. Germline V gives CDR1 LGHNA, CDR2 YSLEER. The chain's CDR3 is CASSQVLSGASYEQYF. Here the CDR3 DNA reads TGCGCCAGCAGCCAAGTTCTCTCCGGAGCCTCCTACGAGCAGTACTTC.

In regard to this clone: The same CDR3 also results from other DNA sequences found in this sample. V and J are TRBV5-1 and TRBJ2-1, with no clear D. Trimming cost V 0 bases and J 3 bases, with 7 bases left between them. This CDR3 is 14 amino acids long. Germline values: CDR1 SGHRS, CDR2 YFSETQ. CDR3 residues: CASSLASDYNEQFF. As DNA, the CDR3 is TGCGCCAGCAGCTTGGCCTCAGACTACAATGAGCAGTTCTTC.

A note on this clone: The sample has other DNA sequences that encode this CDR3 too. The gene calls are TRBV7-9 and TRBJ1-5, with D uncertain. Trimming pared 2 bases from V and 4 bases from J, leaving 3 bases between. Germline CDR1 and CDR2: SEHNR and FQNEAQ (reference sequence). The CDR3 contains 12 residues. CDR3 residues: CASSLSNQPQHF. The CDR3 nucleotides are TGTGCCAGCAGCTTAAGTAATCAGCCCCAGCATTTT.

The V and J genes are TRBV19 and TRBJ2-2; D might be TRBD2 (5 bases). This CDR3 has 14 residues. The germline V gene has CDR1 LNHDA and CDR2 SQIVND (reference sequence). V lost 3 bases and J 4 bases, leaving 9 bases between the germline ends. CDR3 loop: CASSIQRSTGELFF. The CDR3 DNA is TGTGCCAGTAGTATTCAGCGGTCCACCGGGGAGCTGTTTTTT.

DNA of the CDR3: TGTGCCAGCAGTTACAGGGGGGGGTGGACAGATACGCAGTATTTT. This gives the protein CASSYRGGWTDTQYF. V and J are TRBV6-5 and TRBJ2-3, with TRBD2 as a possible D gene (7 bases). The V gene lost 2 bases and the J gene lost 3 bases, with 12 bases spanning the gap. The CDR3 length is 15 residues. Per the germline V gene, CDR1 is MNHEY and CDR2 is SVGAGI.

Comment on this clone: Additional DNA sequences in this sample encode the identical CDR3. In DNA, the CDR3 is TGCGCCAGCAGCCCCGTTGGGGGCGGCCGCACAGATACGCAGTATTTT. As protein: CASSPVGGGRTDTQYF. This sequence joins TRBV4-3 and TRBJ2-3; D is perhaps TRBD1 (6 bases). V dropped 4 bases and J dropped 1 base, with 15 bases sitting between them. The CDR3 has 16 amino acids. Germline values: CDR1 LGHNA, CDR2 YSLEER.

Only one count was recorded for this clone. V usage is TRBV5-1 and J usage is TRBJ2-1; 12 bases match TRBD2. The CDR3 length is 15 residues. The V segment lost 3 bases and the J segment 4 bases; nucleotides outside the gene matches: 2. Germline CDR1 SGHRS, CDR2 YFSETQ. CDR3 bases: TGCGCCAGCAGCTGGACTAGCGGGATGTACAATGAGCAGTTCTTC. This translates into CASSWTSGMYNEQFF.

The count of this clone is one. J is TRBJ2-5 and V is TRBV7-8; TRBD1 matches 8 bases. The tail of the sequence fits TRBJ2-7 better, so the J call may be wrong. The CDR3 is made up of 13 amino acids. CDR1 and CDR2 (germline): SGHVS, FQNEAQ. The CDR3 DNA reads TGTGCCAGCAGCGAAGACAGGGGCTACGAGCAGTACTTC. It codes for CASSEDRGYEQYF.